A selection of T cell receptor beta chains follows, all from one sample in a study of CD8 T cells in ankylosing spondylitis. TCRdb analysed the 5' RACE reads with MiXCR anew, one entry per CDR3 protein. The table includes approximately 60,000 distinct CDR3 sequences, 6.2% detected once. The sample comprised synovial fluid, either unsorted or a sorted T cell fraction (not recorded which). Receptors were obtained from a male donor with ankylosing spondylitis. Each CDR3 is given with its conserved first and last residue. A D gene is named only where the DNA matches it firmly. Where a row states a size, it is once, few, many or the class of an expanded clone; other rows omit it.

NA	TRBV7-2	14	TRBJ1-6	NA	CASSPLRENSPLHF	TGTGCCAGCAGCCCCCTCAGGGAGAATTCACCCCTCCACTTT
TRBD2	TRBV18	16	TRBJ2-5	few	CASSPPTSTRGETQYF	TGTGCCAGCTCACCACCGACTAGCACGCGGGGAGAGACCCAGTACTTC
NA	TRBV28	15	TRBJ2-1	many	CASRRPEVSIYEQFF	TGTGCCAGCAGAAGACCTGAGGTTTCTATCTATGAGCAGTTCTTC
TRBD2	TRBV10-3	15	TRBJ2-1	many	CAISGFASSYNEQFF	TGTGCCATTAGCGGGTTTGCTAGCTCCTACAATGAGCAGTTCTTC
NA	TRBV2	11	TRBJ2-5	many	CASTPSETQYF	TGTGCCAGCACCCCCTCGGAGACCCAGTACTTC
NA	TRBV7-3	15	TRBJ1-3	NA	CASSYGRSSGNTIYF	TGTGCCAGCAGCTACGGACGGTCCTCTGGAAACACCATATATTTT
NA	TRBV30	16	TRBJ2-2	NA	CAWSSGLPMNTGELFF	TGTGCCTGGAGTTCAGGACTACCTATGAACACCGGGGAGCTGTTTTTT
NA	TRBV3-1	14	TRBJ2-5	many	CASSPRGERETQYF	TGTGCCAGCAGTCCGAGAGGAGAGAGGGAGACCCAGTACTTC
TRBD2	TRBV20-1	15	TRBJ2-7	NA	CSAISGRDPYVEQYF	TGCAGTGCCATTAGCGGGAGGGATCCCTACGTAGAGCAGTACTTC
NA	TRBV7-6	14	TRBJ1-5	many	CASSLDRGNQPQHF	TGTGCCAGCAGCTTAGACAGAGGCAATCAGCCCCAGCATTTT
NA	TRBV7-6	14	TRBJ2-2	many	CASSSDSNTGELFF	TGTGCCAGCAGCTCGGACAGTAACACCGGGGAGCTGTTTTTT